The 31 T cell receptor beta chains presented below share a single source sample, sequenced in a study of T cell responses to AZD1222 COVID-19 vaccine. The repertoire was sequenced with immunoSEQ multiplex PCR; TCRdb's copy has only in-frame clones and lacks some. There are 80,000 or so clones in the sample; over 75% occur only once, and roughly 10% lies in the top ten. This material consisted of peripheral blood, taken 28 days after the second AZD1222 dose. Source of these receptors: an adult who received the AZD1222 COVID-19 vaccine.

The chain recombines TRBV2 with TRBJ2-2; 7 bases are shared with TRBD2. With V trimmed by 2 bases and J by 7 bases, 7 bases remained unmatched. The CDR3 is 15 residues long. CDR1 and CDR2 (germline): SNHLY, FYNNEI. The CDR3 region is CASSEMAGRGGELFF. CDR3 bases: TGTGCCAGCAGTGAAATGGCAGGGAGGGGCGGGGAGCTGTTTTTT.

The J gene is TRBJ1-2, the V gene TRBV5-5, with 12 bases that match TRBD1. Trimming cost V 5 bases and J 8 bases; bases outside gene matches: 10. From germline, CDR1 is SGHKS and CDR2 YYEKEE (reference sequence). This CDR3 is built from 15 residues. The CDR3 here is CASRSGQGAYQGYTF. DNA of the CDR3: TGTGCCAGCAGATCGGGACAGGGGGCGTATCAAGGCTACACCTTC.

The chain uses TRBV27 and TRBJ1-4, with D uncertain. The CDR3 runs 16 residues. Trimming took 3 bases from V and 2 from J, leaving 13 bases between them. Germline CDR1 and CDR2: MNHEY and SMNVEV (reference sequence). This CDR3 is CASSFGRSWTNEKLFF. The CDR3 coding sequence is TGTGCCAGCAGTTTTGGACGTAGCTGGACTAATGAAAAACTGTTTTTT.

The chain couples TRBV7-9 to TRBJ2-6; D is unclear. CDR1 and CDR2 from the germline V gene are SEHNR and FQNEAQ (reference sequence). The CDR3 is 15 residues long. Deletions cut 5 bases from V and 1 base from J, with 9 bases between. The CDR3, as DNA: TGTGCCAGCAGCACCCGACGGTCTGGGGCCAACGTCCTGACTTTC. Translated: CASSTRRSGANVLTF. Full variable domain (remainder filled in from reference TRBV7-9 and TRBJ2-6): DTGVSQNPRHKITKRGQNVTFRCDPISEHNRLYWYRQTLGQGPEFLTYFQNEAQLEKSRLLSDRFSAERPKGSFSTLEIQRTEQGDSAMYLCASSTRRSGANVLTFGAGSRLTVL.

The V and J genes are TRBV14 and TRBJ1-4; tentative D call: TRBD1 (5 bases). The ends were cut back, 5 bases at V and 2 bases at J, with 15 bases in the middle. Germline V lookup: CDR1 SGHDN, CDR2 FVKESK. There are 16 residues in the CDR3. In DNA, the CDR3 is TGTGCCAGCAGCTCAACAGGAACTTCGACTAATGAAAAACTGTTTTTT. Residues: CASSSTGTSTNEKLFF. Full variable domain (outside the CDR3, taken from reference TRBV14 and TRBJ1-4): EAGVTQFPSHSVIEKGQTVTLRCDPISGHDNLYWYRRVMGKEIKFLLHFVKESKQDESGMPNNRFLAERTGGTYSTLKVQPAELEDSGVYFCASSSTGTSTNEKLFFGSGTQLSVL.

V is TRBV5-5 and J is TRBJ2-7, with a possible D match to TRBD2 (5 bases). Germline V CDR1 and CDR2: SGHKS, YYEKEE (reference sequence). The ends were cut back, 3 bases at V and 0 bases at J, with 13 bases in the middle. The length of the CDR3 is 15 residues. CDR3 nucleotides: TGTGCCAGCAGCTCCTGGACTTATAGCTCCTACGAGCAGTACTTC. Encoded protein: CASSSWTYSSYEQYF.

V gene TRBV3-1 (or the pseudogene TRBV3-2) combines with J gene TRBJ2-1, with 9 positions matching TRBD2. Germline V gives CDR1 LGHDT, CDR2 YNNKEL (reference sequence). This CDR3 region has 16 residues. After removal of 2 bases from V and 4 bases from J, the junction contained 6 bases not matched to a gene. CDR3 coding DNA: TGTGCCAGCAGCCAATCAGCGGGGGGATTATACAATGAGCAGTTCTTC. Amino acids: CASSQSAGGLYNEQFF.

The CDR3 nucleotides read TGTGCCAGCAGTTCTTCTAGGAGACAGGGAGGCTCACCCCTCCACTTT. Its translation: CASSSSRRQGGSPLHF. J is TRBJ1-6 and V is TRBV2; 7 bases line up with TRBD1. V lost 5 bases, J lost 10 bases, and 14 bases stayed unmatched. The CDR3 is made up of 16 amino acids. Germline CDR1 SNHLY, CDR2 FYNNEI. Supplemented by reference TRBV2 and TRBJ1-6, the full variable domain reads EPEVTQTPSHQVTQMGQEVILRCVPISNHLYFYWYRQILGQKVEFLVSFYNNEISEKSEIFDDQFSVERPDGSNFTLKIRSTKLEDSAMYFCASSSSRRQGGSPLHFGNGTRLTVT.

The rearrangement joins TRBV6-5 to TRBJ2-5; D is unclear. Germline-derived CDR1 and CDR2 are MNHEY and SVGAGI. This CDR3 is 14 amino acids long. The ends were cut back, 3 bases at V and 4 bases at J, with 12 bases in the middle. CDR3 coding DNA: TGTGCCAGCAGTTATTTTGCCAGGAGAGAGACCCAGTACTTC. Protein: CASSYFARRETQYF.

The chain combines TRBV15 with TRBJ2-3, with a weak D call TRBD1 (6 bases). The CDR3 spans 15 residues. V gave up 4 bases and J gave up 2 bases, with 13 bases separating them. The germline gives CDR1 LNHNV, CDR2 YYDKDF (reference sequence). CDR3 protein: CATSIGGGDTDTQYF. CDR3 nucleotide sequence: TGTGCCACCAGCATAGGTGGGGGCGACACAGATACGCAGTATTTT.

This clone was counted once. The CDR3 is CAISESAGSLGEQFF. In nucleotides, the CDR3 is TGTGCCATCAGTGAGTCGGCAGGAAGCCTGGGTGAGCAGTTCTTC. This chain links TRBV10-3 with TRBJ2-1, with D unresolved. CDR3 length: 15 amino acids. Looked up from germline, CDR1 is ENHRY and CDR2 is SYGVKD. Trimming took 0 bases from V and 9 from J, leaving 15 bases between them.

The chain carries TRBV19 and TRBJ2-5; D might be TRBD2 (6 bases). The CDR3 is made up of 13 amino acids. V gave up 5 bases and J gave up 2 bases, with 9 bases separating them. CDR1 and CDR2 from the germline V gene are LNHDA and SQIVND (reference sequence). CDR3: CASSGGLQETQYF. As DNA, the CDR3 is TGTGCCAGTAGTGGGGGACTTCAAGAGACCCAGTACTTC. Filled out from reference TRBV19 and TRBJ2-5, the complete variable domain reads DGGITQSPKYLFRKEGQNVTLSCEQNLNHDAMYWYRQDPGQGLRLIYYSQIVNDFQKGDIAEGYSVSREKKESFPLTVTSAQKNPTAFYLCASSGGLQETQYFGPGTRLLVL.

The chain couples TRBV11-1 to TRBJ2-5, with D uncertain. CDR1 is SGHAT, CDR2 FQDESV, per germline (reference sequence). The length of the CDR3 is 12 residues. V gave up 1 base and J gave up 9 bases, with 9 bases separating them. CDR3 coding DNA: TGTGCCAGCAGCTTAGTTGCAGGAGCCCAGTACTTC. This translates into CASSLVAGAQYF.

The CDR3 bases are TGTGCCAGTAGCGGGACAGGGGGTAATTCACCCCTCCACTTT. Its translation is CASSGTGGNSPLHF. J is TRBJ1-6 and V is TRBV19, with TRBD1 matching over 11 bases. The V and J ends lost 6 bases and 6 bases, in that order; junction bases with no gene match: 1. The CDR3 sequence is 14 residues long. Germline V gene data show CDR1 as LNHDA and CDR2 as SQIVND (reference sequence).

The chain joins TRBV5-8 to TRBJ1-5; D is perhaps TRBD1 (5 bases). V dropped 5 bases and J dropped 4 bases, with 19 bases sitting between them. Germline CDR1 and CDR2: SGHTS and YDEGEE. This CDR3 contains 16 residues. The CDR3 spells CASRRLTGPPNQPQHF. In nucleotides, the CDR3 is TGTGCCAGCAGACGGCTTACAGGACCCCCAAATCAGCCCCAGCATTTT. Full variable domain (rest looked up from reference TRBV5-8 and TRBJ1-5): EAGVTQSPTHLIKTRGQQATLRCSPISGHTSVYWYQQALGLGLQFLLWYDEGEERNRGNFPPRFSGRQFPNYSSELNVNALELEDSALYLCASRRLTGPPNQPQHFGDGTRLSIL.

The rearrangement links TRBV29-1 to TRBJ1-1, with D unresolved. CDR1 and CDR2 from the germline V gene are SQVTM and ANQGSEA. This CDR3 contains 13 residues. V lost 6 bases, J lost 0 bases, and 11 bases lay in between. The CDR3 bases are TGCAGCGTGGAGGATGGCATGAACACTGAAGCTTTCTTT. It specifies CSVEDGMNTEAFF.

This chain links TRBV5-4 with TRBJ1-2; a weak D match, TRBD1 (5 bases). Germline V gives CDR1 SGHNT, CDR2 YYREEE (reference sequence). V was pared by 3 bases and J by 5 bases, with 8 bases between. This CDR3 contains 12 residues. The CDR3 region is CASSWGPYGYTF. In DNA form, the CDR3 reads TGTGCCAGCAGCTGGGGCCCTTATGGCTACACCTTC.

V is TRBV28 and J is TRBJ2-1; 9 bases are shared with TRBD1. Trimming at V came to 5 bases and at J to 7 bases, leaving 12 bases not matched to a gene. The germline gives CDR1 MDHEN, CDR2 SYDVKM. The CDR3 is 16 amino acids. CDR3 amino acids: CASSGQGQGVWNEQFF. The CDR3 nucleotides are TGTGCCAGCAGTGGACAGGGACAGGGCGTTTGGAATGAGCAGTTCTTC.

About this clone itself: The same CDR3 is also encoded by other DNA sequences in this sample. This rearrangement joins TRBV3-1 (or the pseudogene TRBV3-2) to TRBJ1-6, with D hard to call. This CDR3 has 12 amino acids. CDR1 is LGHDT and CDR2 is YNNKEL in the germline V gene (reference sequence). Trimming left V 2 bases short and J 10 bases short, with 6 bases between. The CDR3: CASSQLNSPLHF. CDR3 nucleotide sequence: TGTGCCAGCAGCCAACTCAACTCACCCCTCCACTTT.

The V and J genes are TRBV19 and TRBJ1-5; TRBD1 is a possible D gene (5 bases). The germline CDR1 and CDR2 sequences are LNHDA and SQIVND (reference sequence). The length of the CDR3 is 13 residues. Trimming cost V 5 bases and J 6 bases, with 11 bases left between them. DNA of the CDR3: TGTGCCAGTAGTCAGGGTTTGTCTCAGCCCCAGCATTTT. This sequence encodes CASSQGLSQPQHF.

The chain carries TRBV19 and TRBJ2-7, with no clear D. CDR3 size: 14 residues. V lost 6 bases and J lost 3, with 15 bases in between. Looked up from germline, CDR1 is LNHDA and CDR2 is SQIVND (reference sequence). CDR3 amino acids: CASSDLGHSYEQYF. The CDR3 DNA sequence: TGTGCCAGTAGCGATCTTGGTCACAGCTACGAGCAGTACTTC.

The chain links TRBV13 to TRBJ2-7; perhaps TRBD2 as D (7 bases). Trimming cost V 5 bases and J 5 bases, with 16 bases left between them. Germline assignment: CDR1 PRHDT and CDR2 FYEKMQ (reference sequence). The CDR3 has 14 amino acids. The CDR3 DNA reads TGTGCCAGCAGCGAGGGACACCGGGGGGACGAGCAGTACTTC. Amino acid sequence: CASSEGHRGDEQYF. Full variable domain (rest looked up from reference TRBV13 and TRBJ2-7): AAGVIQSPRHLIKEKRETATLKCYPIPRHDTVYWYQQGPGQDPQFLISFYEKMQSDKGSIPDRFSAQQFSDYHSELNMSSLELGDSALYFCASSEGHRGDEQYFGPGTRLTVT.

This chain connects TRBV19 to TRBJ2-1; no clear D. The germline V gene has CDR1 LNHDA and CDR2 SQIVND (reference sequence). The CDR3 runs 13 residues. Trimming took off 3 bases at V and 5 bases at J, with 8 bases between the two ends. The CDR3 spells CASSIGPNNEQFF. CDR3 nucleotides: TGTGCCAGTAGTATCGGCCCAAACAATGAGCAGTTCTTC. Full variable domain (rest looked up from reference TRBV19 and TRBJ2-1): DGGITQSPKYLFRKEGQNVTLSCEQNLNHDAMYWYRQDPGQGLRLIYYSQIVNDFQKGDIAEGYSVSREKKESFPLTVTSAQKNPTAFYLCASSIGPNNEQFFGPGTRLTVL.

The rearrangement links TRBV20-1 to TRBJ2-5, with unresolved D. This CDR3 contains 8 residues. In germline, CDR1 is DFQATT, CDR2 SNEGSKA (reference sequence). V lost 5 bases and J lost 5, with 0 bases in between. The CDR3 is CSAETQYF. DNA of the CDR3: TGCAGTGCTGAGACCCAGTACTTC.

The chain combines TRBV5-3 with TRBJ2-1; D unresolved. TRBV5-3 is annotated as an ORF whose role is uncertain. Trimming stripped 2 bases from V and 3 bases from J, with 15 bases between. This CDR3 is built from 16 residues. CDR3 sequence: CARSFRWSQLYNEQFF. The CDR3 bases are TGTGCCAGAAGCTTTAGGTGGTCTCAACTCTACAATGAGCAGTTCTTC.

The genes are TRBV3-1 (or the pseudogene TRBV3-2) and TRBJ2-7; D perhaps matches TRBD2 (5 bases). Trimming stripped 0 bases from V and 5 bases from J, with 11 bases between. Per germline, CDR1 LGHDT and CDR2 YNNKEL (reference sequence). This CDR3 has 14 residues. The CDR3 here is CASSQDSRGNEQYF. The CDR3 nucleotides are TGTGCCAGCAGCCAAGATAGCAGAGGGAACGAGCAGTACTTC.

CDR3 residues: CASSQEQGILSTEAFF. Here the CDR3 DNA reads TGCGCCAGCAGCCAAGAGCAGGGAATTTTATCCACTGAAGCTTTCTTT. This chain uses TRBV4-1 with TRBJ1-1, with a tentative D call TRBD1 (5 bases). This CDR3 has 16 residues. The V gene lost 0 bases and the J gene lost 4 bases, with 15 bases spanning the gap. Germline CDR1 MGHRA, CDR2 YSYEKL.

A note on this clone: A much larger clone is a single base away; this may be a read error. Other DNA sequences from this sample encode an identical CDR3 as well. The rearrangement links TRBV24-1 to TRBJ2-2, with D perhaps matching TRBD1 or TRBD2 (5 bases each). Germline V gene data show CDR1 as KGHDR and CDR2 as SFDVKD. The ends were cut back, 6 bases at V and 5 bases at J, with 18 bases in the middle. The CDR3 is made up of 16 amino acids. CDR3 in amino acids: CATSPPGTGTTGELFF. The CDR3 nucleotides read TGTGCCACCAGTCCCCCCGGGACCGGGACGACCGGGGAGCTGTTTTTT.

The chain carries TRBV10-1 and TRBJ2-2, with TRBD1 as a possible D gene (6 bases). Trimming cost V 6 bases and J 2 bases, with 7 bases left between them. The CDR3 sequence is 13 residues long. CDR1 is WNHNN, CDR2 SYGVQD, per germline (reference sequence). Here the CDR3 DNA reads TGCGCCAGCAGACAGGGCAACACCGGGGAGCTGTTTTTT. This sequence encodes CASRQGNTGELFF.

A note on this clone: Other nucleotide sequences in the sample specify the same CDR3. The chain links TRBV7-8 to TRBJ1-5; weak D call: TRBD1 (5 bases). V was cut by 5 bases and J by 5 bases, with 10 bases left in between. The CDR3 has 13 residues. CDR1 and CDR2 from the germline V gene are SGHVS and FQNEAQ. CDR3 protein: CASSLGGDQPQHF. In DNA, the CDR3 is TGTGCCAGCAGCCTCGGGGGGGATCAGCCCCAGCATTTT.

The chain is built from TRBV7-6 and TRBJ1-4, with TRBD1 matching over 7 bases. CDR1 SGHVS and CDR2 FNYEAQ come from the germline V gene. Trimming took 5 bases from V and 7 from J; bases not matched to a gene: 7. The CDR3 contains 14 residues. CDR3 sequence reads: CASSRKTGSEKLFF. The DNA of the CDR3 is TGTGCCAGCAGCCGGAAGACAGGGAGTGAAAAACTGTTTTTT.